This T cell receptor (beta chain) was sequenced during a study of blood T cell repertoires in COVID-19. Study context: Samples taken during acute and convalescent COVID-19 were collected in the United States, Italy and Spain. T cells, B-cell-depleted T cells, or PBMCs supplied cDNA or gDNA.

In the authors' workflow: Reference gene primer amplification in the assay estimated nucleated cell counts. The assay was immunoSEQ multiplex PCR, and TCRdb's table has in-frame clones only and misses some. That table supplies the V and J calls and clone size; D and trimming were determined from the DNA. The data contain some 130,000 clones, approximately 74% of them seen just once; the ten biggest clones take up approximately 1.9%. This sequence was found in a woman aged 70-85 years with acute or convalescent COVID-19. Specimen: peripheral blood.

The CDR3 loop reads CASSYPGTGVRETQYF. The CDR3 DNA sequence: TGTGCCAGCAGCTATCCCGGGACAGGGGTGCGAGAGACCCAGTACTTC. The chain has TRBV11-1 and TRBJ2-5, with 10 bases lining up with TRBD1. J was trimmed by 4 bases and V by 4 bases; bases with no gene match: 9. The germline gives CDR1 SGHAT, CDR2 FQDESV (reference sequence). There are 16 residues in the CDR3.